The 10 T cell receptor beta chains below come from one sample, sequenced in a study of T-cell reconstitution after alpha-beta-depleted transplantation in children. During its preparation, the TCRbeta library received unique molecular identifiers. A single record per CDR3 protein comes from TCRdb applying MiXCR to the PCR reads. The sample records 500,000 to 750,000 distinct CDR3 sequences, approximately 13% being singletons. Sample: PBMCs, mostly from graft donor cells, taken 360 days after TCRalphabeta/CD19-depleted stem cell transplant. These receptors were collected from a male patient under 18 who had a stem cell transplant for acute myeloid leukemia, so the T cells may come from the graft donor.

This clonotype was seen a handful of times. The chain carries TRBV15 and TRBJ2-2; 7 bases map to TRBD1. Germline V lookup: CDR1 LNHNV, CDR2 YYDKDF (reference sequence). The CDR3 has 15 residues. Losses at the gene ends were 3 bases for V and 7 bases for J; bases not matched to a gene: 8. The CDR3 here is CATSRAGTDNGELFF. The CDR3 nucleotides are TGTGCCACCAGCAGGGCCGGGACAGATAACGGGGAGCTGTTTTTT.

This clonotype came up a few times. The genes are TRBV18 and TRBJ2-7; D possibly corresponds to TRBD1 (6 bases). Between the trimmed V and J ends, which lost 3 bases and 0 bases, there was a span of 12 bases. The CDR3 runs to 15 residues. Germline CDR1 and CDR2: KGHSH and LQKENI. CDR3: CASSPRQEFSYEQYF. The CDR3 nucleotides read TGTGCCAGCTCACCCCGACAGGAGTTCTCCTACGAGCAGTACTTC.

This chain connects TRBV20-1 to TRBJ2-7; 9 bases fit TRBD2. Germline V gene lookup returns CDR1 DFQATT and CDR2 SNEGSKA (reference sequence). There are 17 residues in the CDR3. Germline trimming cut 0 bases from V and 4 bases from J; bases unmatched to any gene: 13. The CDR3 here is CSARDSSELAGKYEQYF. The CDR3 DNA is TGCAGTGCTAGAGATTCGAGTGAACTAGCGGGCAAGTACGAGCAGTACTTC.

The J gene is TRBJ2-7, the V gene TRBV27; the D gene is possibly TRBD2 (5 bases). This CDR3 spans 14 amino acids. Germline V gene lookup returns CDR1 MNHEY and CDR2 SMNVEV (reference sequence). Deletions cut 3 bases from V and 1 base from J, with 10 bases between. The CDR3 nucleotides are TGTGCCAGCAGTTTCTGGGGAGAATCCTACGAGCAGTACTTC. Translating it yields CASSFWGESYEQYF.

The CDR3, as DNA: TGTGCCAGCAGCCACAGGGGGCTGAGACTCTACAATGAGCAGTTCTTC. Amino acids: CASSHRGLRLYNEQFF. The genes are TRBV7-2 and TRBJ2-1, with 9 bases matching TRBD1. The CDR3 sequence is 16 residues long. V gave up 5 bases and J gave up 3 bases; unmatched junction bases: 8. Germline V gene data show CDR1 as SGHTA and CDR2 as FQGNSA. The full variable domain, rest sourced from reference TRBV7-2 and TRBJ2-1, is GAGVSQSPSNKVTEKGKDVELRCDPISGHTALYWYRQSLGQGLEFLIYFQGNSAPDKSGLPSDRFSAERTGGSVSTLTIQRTQQEDSAVYLCASSHRGLRLYNEQFFGPGTRLTVL.

In its sample, this clonotype was seen many times. V gene TRBV7-2 combines with J gene TRBJ2-2; 11 nucleotides agree with TRBD2. The germline V gene has CDR1 SGHTA and CDR2 FQGNSA. V was pared by 6 bases and J by 7 bases, with 10 bases of the junction left unmatched. CDR3 length: 16 amino acids. The CDR3 loop is CASRATSGRGDGELFF. The DNA of the CDR3 is TGTGCCAGCAGGGCTACTAGCGGGAGAGGGGACGGGGAGCTGTTTTTT.

This clonotype occurred a few times. The CDR3 loop is CASSLGRYNQPQHF. CDR3 nucleotide sequence: TGTGCCAGCAGTTTAGGACGTTACAATCAGCCCCAGCATTTT. The rearrangement uses TRBV6-5 and TRBJ1-5; D is ambiguous. The CDR3 is 14 amino acids. The V gene's germline CDR1 is MNHEY and CDR2 SVGAGI. V gave up 4 bases and J gave up 3 bases, with 10 bases separating them.

The chain couples TRBV7-2 to TRBJ2-7; perhaps TRBD2 as D (6 bases). This CDR3 is built from 15 residues. Germline CDR1 is SGHTA and CDR2 is FQGNSA. Trimming took off 1 base at V and 4 bases at J, with 14 bases between the two ends. In DNA, the CDR3 is TGTGCCAGCAGCTTAGATGGGGGGAAGACTTACGAGCAGTACTTC. This encodes CASSLDGGKTYEQYF.

DNA of the CDR3: TGTGCCAGCAGCTTGATGGGGAGGTCAGATACGCAGTATTTT. Encoded protein: CASSLMGRSDTQYF. The chain is built from TRBV7-3 and TRBJ2-3; the D gene is possibly TRBD2 (6 bases). V lost 3 bases to trimming and J lost 4 bases, with 11 bases between them. The CDR3 spans 14 residues. CDR1 and CDR2 from the germline V gene are SGHTA and FQGTGA.

This chain uses TRBV7-3 with TRBJ2-7; 9 positions agree with TRBD2. The CDR3 spans 15 residues. Per the germline V gene, CDR1 is SGHTA and CDR2 is FQGTGA. Trimming took 6 bases from V and 1 from J; bases not matched to a gene: 7. This CDR3 reads CASSQRLAGSYEQYF. DNA for the CDR3: TGTGCCAGCAGTCAACGGCTAGCGGGATCCTACGAGCAGTACTTC.